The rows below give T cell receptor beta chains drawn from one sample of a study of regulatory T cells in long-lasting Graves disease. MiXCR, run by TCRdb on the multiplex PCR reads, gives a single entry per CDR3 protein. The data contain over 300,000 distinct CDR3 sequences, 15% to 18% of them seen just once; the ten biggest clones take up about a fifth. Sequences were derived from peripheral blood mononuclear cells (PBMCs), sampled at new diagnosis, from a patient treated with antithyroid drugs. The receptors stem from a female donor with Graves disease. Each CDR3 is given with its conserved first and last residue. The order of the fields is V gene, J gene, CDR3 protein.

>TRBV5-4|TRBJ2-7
CASSLDEIEQYF
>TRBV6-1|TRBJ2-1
CASRITGPFSYNEQFF
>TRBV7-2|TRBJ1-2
CASSLGVWSNYGYTF
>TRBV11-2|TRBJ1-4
CASSLVTEKLFF
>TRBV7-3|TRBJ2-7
CASSASGGGEQYF
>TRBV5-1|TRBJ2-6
CASSLVKYPPPGANVLTF
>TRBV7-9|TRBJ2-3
CASSLAPDSRYTGTDTQYF
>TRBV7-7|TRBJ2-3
CASSTGTGYADTQYF
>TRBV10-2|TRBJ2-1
CASSESSGRATYNEQFF
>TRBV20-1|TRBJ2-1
CSAAEVSGYNEQFF
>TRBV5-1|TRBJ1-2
CASGPATGAHLRDYGYTF
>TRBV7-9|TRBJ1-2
CASSPRASGSGYGYTF
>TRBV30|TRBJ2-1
CALQGGLRDSSTYNEQFF
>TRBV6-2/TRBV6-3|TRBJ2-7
CASRLTGTTSYEQYF
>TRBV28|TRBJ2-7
CASSSAGTSGRSFTHSYEQYF
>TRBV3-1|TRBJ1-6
CASSQDPTGVSPLHF
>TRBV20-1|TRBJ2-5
CSARHLAVQETQYF
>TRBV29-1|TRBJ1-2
CSGGDSGSYTF
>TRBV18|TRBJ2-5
CASSPGYQETQYF
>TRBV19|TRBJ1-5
CASNRQGYQPQHF
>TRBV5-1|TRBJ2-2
CASSLVAGYNTGELFF
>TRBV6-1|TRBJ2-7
CASRRLASHEQYF
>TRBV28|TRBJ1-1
CASRLYRGLSPRKNTEAFF
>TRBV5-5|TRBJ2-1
CASSFDGRAFYNEQFF
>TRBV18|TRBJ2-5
CASGRGLETQYF
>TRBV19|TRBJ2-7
CASSEPGQDYEQYF
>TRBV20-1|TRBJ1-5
CSARVAGQPQHF
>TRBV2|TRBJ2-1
CASGRGEQFF
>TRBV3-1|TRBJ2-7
CASSLRNEQYF
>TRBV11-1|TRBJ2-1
CASSFRGNYNEQFF
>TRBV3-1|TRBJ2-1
CASSPLGGGPYNEQFF
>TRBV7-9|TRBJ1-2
CASSLLNSYGYTF
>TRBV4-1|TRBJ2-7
CASSQVQGQHEQYF
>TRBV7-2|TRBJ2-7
CASSSSGSEQYF
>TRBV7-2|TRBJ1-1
CASSTDRATNTEAFF
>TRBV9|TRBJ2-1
CASSASNEQFF
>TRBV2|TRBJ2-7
CATVLLEQYF
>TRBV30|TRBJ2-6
CAWGMIPSGANVLTF
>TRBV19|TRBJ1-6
CASTPARQDNSPLHF
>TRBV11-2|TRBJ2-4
CASSSGIRDRGYF
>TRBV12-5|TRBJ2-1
CASQNTDREYNEQFF
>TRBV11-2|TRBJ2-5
CASSLAPAGPETQYF
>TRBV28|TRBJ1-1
CASSLLQGLNTEAFF
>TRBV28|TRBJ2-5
CASSLIVGLRIF
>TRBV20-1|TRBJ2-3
CSASEGTDTQYF
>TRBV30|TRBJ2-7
CAWSVPDVPYEQYF
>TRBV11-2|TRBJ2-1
CASSSPPRESGTYNEQFF
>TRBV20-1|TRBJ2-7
CSAPPPGGRSYEQYF
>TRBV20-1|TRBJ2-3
CSAKPSTDTQYF
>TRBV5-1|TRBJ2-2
CASSSRDRSNTGELFF
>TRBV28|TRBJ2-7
CASRPGTPQYEQYF
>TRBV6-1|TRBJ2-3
CASSSLVDYGDTQYF
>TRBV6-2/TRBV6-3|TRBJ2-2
CASRSYRDRDTGELFF
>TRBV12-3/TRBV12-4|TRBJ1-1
CASSLQGRAFF
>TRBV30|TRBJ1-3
CAWRPTGNTIYF